This T cell receptor (beta chain) was documented in a study of T cells in Graves' hyperthyroidism and ophthalmopathy (dated by TCRdb to about 2019). A note on the overall study: Peripheral blood samples were taken at initial diagnosis, before any treatment was given. TCR V-J signatures able to tell the groups apart were searched for in a discovery cohort of 95 to 100 patients, of whom about 40 had Graves' ophthalmopathy and roughly 57 had stable Graves' hyperthyroidism. Whether ophthalmopathy could be predicted prospectively was tested in an independent validation cohort made up of some 20 hyperthyroidism patients plus 17 patients who later progressed to ophthalmopathy. For training and testing, the approximately 92 patients in the discovery cohort were randomly divided in a 7:3 ratio. In addition, the study compared T-cell repertoires in thyroid tissue and in blood from roughly six Graves' hyperthyroidism patients. Following sampling, methimazole starting at 30 mg daily was given to hyperthyroidism patients, and high-dose intravenous methylprednisolone was given to ophthalmopathy patients. According to the paper, TCR Vbeta CDR3 sequencing was carried out on some 130 peripheral blood samples, which came from over 40 ophthalmopathy, approximately 72 hyperthyroidism and roughly 17 progressor patients.

Results the study describes overall, beyond this receptor: In cross-validation, a model built on a 13 V-J signature told ophthalmopathy apart from stable hyperthyroidism with 85% to 90% sensitivity and approximately 81% specificity, and in testing the same model reached 80%/75%. Sample size was not statistically predetermined, and blinding of investigators to group allocation was not performed. In validation, the model predicted progression to ophthalmopathy with about 71% sensitivity and about 73% specificity, a median of roughly seven months before onset. Most expanded thyroid clonotypes (frequency above 0.001) were also detected in blood, suggesting blood repertoires may reflect thyroid immune responses.

Comments on this clonotype: Which antigen it targets is not known. No base-level quality is on record; no much larger clone is a single base apart.

Amplification of TCR beta CDR3 regions was carried out from RNA transcripts. For the first round of RT-PCR on the TCR CDR3, the HTBI primer set was used together with the Qiagen OneStep RT-PCR kit. Libraries were constructed in a second round of multiplex PCR, after which size selection and purification were carried out. Sequencing of the libraries was done on an Illumina HiSeq2000 using paired-end 100 bp reads. On the study's bioinformatics: SOAPnuke was used to process the raw data, with reads discarded if the reads contained adapters or uncalled bases, had a mean Phred below 15, or lacked an exact constant-primer or identifier match. High-quality paired reads were merged using COPE v1.2.5, and each unique nucleotide sequence was defined as a clonotype. MiTCR v1.1 was used to align clonotypes to the IMGT TRBV, TRBD and TRBJ reference segments. Analysis was restricted to V-J combinations with a frequency above 0.0001, which covered 99.2% of repertoires. A TCS score was defined as the ratio between F50 (clonal expansion) and ExV (chaos), using BLOSUM62-based TCRdist between CDR3 peptides within each V-J. Welch's t-statistics and random forest reduced around 550 V-J features to about 13, which were used in a naive Bayes classifier (R e1071). TCRdb's own reprocessing of the public reads used fastp at Q25 and MiXCR and kept productive beta chains. Rows are combined by CDR3 protein, so each entry shows the most common genes and DNA. What appears here as the V and J calls and clone size reflects TCRdb's work, not the paper's. The sample contains about 380,000 distinct CDR3 sequences, around 20% of them found a single time. The ten top clones hold 35% to 45% of the sample.

Moderately to severely active disease, a Clinical Activity Score of at least 3, a NOSPECS grade of at least 4, and a duration under 3 months were present in ophthalmopathy patients. Exclusion was applied to patients with uncontrolled infections, other autoimmune diseases, pregnancy or lactation. Diagnoses were based on clinical symptoms, serum thyroxine and TRAb, thyroid ultrasound and orbital computed tomography. Ficoll-Paque density gradient centrifugation was used to isolate PBMCs from around 10 ml of fresh peripheral blood. Total RNA was extracted using Trizol reagent, and RNA quality was assessed on an Agilent 2100 Bioanalyzer. Measured from the cysteine to the phenylalanine, the CDR3 is 13 residues long. This entry keeps only the CDR3 DNA: 39 bases, framed from base 1. Trimming at the junction amounts to 8 bases on V and 2 bases on J, and the germline ends lie 13 bases apart. Sequences MNHNS (CDR1) and SASEGT (CDR2) are obtained from the germline V gene.

The sequencing sample was made of blood. This clonotype was obtained from a man between 18 and 35 years old with Graves' ophthalmopathy. The V and J genes are TRBV6-1 and TRBJ2-7; TRBD2 might be the D gene, on 6 matching bases. The DNA sequence is as follows: TGTGCCAGCGGGGGACTGGGACCCTACGAGCAGTACTTC. Translation gives CASGGLGPYEQYF.